This entry features one TCR beta chain sequence. The length of the CDR3 is 15 residues. In germline, CDR1 is SNHLY, CDR2 FYNNEI. Trimming removed 7 bases from V and 10 bases from J; junction bases left unmatched: 9. The entry originates in a study of cytomegalovirus exposure and HLA in healthy donors. PCR involved 60 Vbeta and 13 Jbeta primers. Only in-frame clones appear in the TCRdb table, and some are missing; sequencing was by immunoSEQ multiplex PCR. The sample has approximately 140,000 clones, over 70% seen once. The source is a woman in her thirties or forties in good health and CMV-seropositive. The sample was PBMCs. The chain uses TRBV2 and TRBJ2-1; 14 nucleotides align to TRBD2. CDR3 protein: CASNQPGLAGDEQFF. The CDR3 bases are TGTGCCAGCAACCAACCGGGACTAGCGGGGGACGAGCAGTTCTTC.